The rows below give T cell receptor beta chains drawn from one sample of a study of T cell responses to AZD1222 COVID-19 vaccine. TCRdb's table, derived via immunoSEQ multiplex PCR, lists solely in-frame clones and lacks some. Altogether about 170,000 clones are present, approximately 95% being singletons, with the ten largest covering approximately 3.9%. The sequences come from peripheral blood, collected on day 0 of AZD1222 vaccination. The receptors were sampled from an adult in good health. Both conserved end residues are part of each CDR3. D genes are given only for firm matches. The size entry is marked missing in some rows and otherwise reads once, few, many or a size class.

d_call j_call v_call clone_size cdr3_nt cdr3_aa
. TRBJ1-4 TRBV7-9 . TGTGCCAGCAGCTCCTTTAACCCTTTACTTAATGAAAAACTGTTTTTT CASSSFNPLLNEKLFF
. TRBJ2-1 TRBV6-2/TRBV6-3 . TGTGCCAGCAGCCATGGGCGATGGCAGTTCTTC CASSHGRWQFF
. TRBJ1-2 TRBV28 . TGTGCCAGCAGTCGCAATCATGGCTACACCTTC CASSRNHGYTF
. TRBJ1-5 TRBV4-1 . TGCGCCAGCAGCCAAGCCCAAGATAGCAATCAGCCCCAGCATTTT CASSQAQDSNQPQHF
TRBD1 TRBJ2-5 TRBV7-8 . TGTGCCAGCAGCCGACAGGGTAGGGAGACCCAGTACTTC CASSRQGRETQYF
. TRBJ1-2 TRBV3-1/TRBV3-2 . TGTGCCAGCAGCCAAGATTTCTATGGCTACACCTTC CASSQDFYGYTF
. TRBJ1-1 TRBV9 . TGTGCCAGCAGCGTAGCTCGGGGGGCCATCGGCACGCGAACTGAAGCTTTCTTT CASSVARGAIGTRTEAFF
. TRBJ2-7 TRBV2 . TGTGCCAGCAGTAAACGGCAGTCCTACGAGCAGTACTTC CASSKRQSYEQYF
. TRBJ2-2 TRBV9 . TGTGCCAGCAGCGTAGGTCAGTCCGGGGAGCTGTTTTTT CASSVGQSGELFF
TRBD1 TRBJ1-3 TRBV2 . TGTGCCAGCAGTGAAGACAGGGGTCCCGGAAACACCATATATTTT CASSEDRGPGNTIYF
TRBD1 TRBJ1-1 TRBV10-2 . TGCGCCAGCCATCCCCAGACAGGGGCCGCCACTGAAGCTTTCTTT CASHPQTGAATEAFF
TRBD1 TRBJ1-2 TRBV19 . TGTGCCAGTGCAGACAGGGCCTATGGCTACACCTTC CASADRAYGYTF
TRBD2 TRBJ2-2 TRBV7-9 . TGTGCCAGCAGCCCTTTCCGACTAGCGGGAGACACCGGGGAGCTGTTTTTT CASSPFRLAGDTGELFF
TRBD2 TRBJ2-5 TRBV5-1 . TGCGCCAGCAGTGTAGCGGGGGCCTCAGAGACCCAGTACTTC CASSVAGASETQYF
TRBD1 TRBJ1-1 TRBV11-2 . TGTGCCAGCAGCTTTACGCCTCCCGGGACAGGGTTAACTGAAGCTTTCTTT CASSFTPPGTGLTEAFF
TRBD1 TRBJ1-5 TRBV20-1 . TGCAGTGCTAGTCGGAGGGGACAGATATCCAGGGGGAATCAGCCCCAGCATTTT CSASRRGQISRGNQPQHF
. TRBJ2-7 TRBV2 . TGTGCCAGCAGTGGGCCACAGGGCGAGCAGTACTTC CASSGPQGEQYF
. TRBJ2-7 TRBV7-9 . TGTGCCAGCAGCCTTTTAATAGACGAGCAGTACTTC CASSLLIDEQYF
. TRBJ1-5 TRBV12-5 . TGTGCTAGTGGCCGCCGGATTACTGAGCAAAGCAATCAGCCCCAGCATTTT CASGRRITEQSNQPQHF
TRBD2 TRBJ2-7 TRBV25-1 few TGTGCCAGCACGGCGGGAGGTCACGAGCAGTACTTC CASTAGGHEQYF
TRBD2 TRBJ2-3 TRBV24-1 . TGTGCCACCAGTGATTTGTATCCCCCTACAGCGGGAGTGTCCGATACGCAGTATTTT CATSDLYPPTAGVSDTQYF
. TRBJ1-2 TRBV10-2 . TGCGCCAGCAGTGATTCCCCGTGGGGCTATGGCTACACCTTC CASSDSPWGYGYTF
TRBD2 TRBJ2-3 TRBV10-2 . TGCGCCAGCAGGGAAACTAGCGGGGGCATAGGTACGCAGTATTTT CASRETSGGIGTQYF
. TRBJ1-6 TRBV7-9 . TGTGCCAGCAGCAGGGGTGGAGGTTCACCCCTCCACTTT CASSRGGGSPLHF
. TRBJ1-1 TRBV19 . TGTGCCAGTAGTATAGCAGGGGCTGGGACTGAAGCTTTCTTT CASSIAGAGTEAFF
TRBD2 TRBJ2-2 TRBV2 . TGTGCCAGCAGTGGAGCGGGAGGATCCTACGCGAACACCGGGGAGCTGTTTTTT CASSGAGGSYANTGELFF
. TRBJ1-1 TRBV7-8 once TGTGCCAGCAGCTTGTTGGCGGGTTTGAGTACTGAAGCTTTCTTT CASSLLAGLSTEAFF
TRBD2 TRBJ2-7 TRBV6-4 . TGTGCCAGCATCGTAACTAGCGGGAGGGCACGGGGGCAGTACTTC CASIVTSGRARGQYF
TRBD1 TRBJ1-4 TRBV15 once TGTGCCACCAGTCCACGTCAGACAGGGGGAGGTGAAAAACTGTTTTTT CATSPRQTGGGEKLFF
TRBD1 TRBJ2-7 TRBV5-4 . TGTGCCAGCAGCTGGGACAGGGGCTACGAGCAGTACTTC CASSWDRGYEQYF
. TRBJ1-2 TRBV6-1 . TGTGCCAGCAGTGAAAGTGGGTCCCGTAATCACTATGGCTACACCTTC CASSESGSRNHYGYTF
. TRBJ1-2 TRBV5-1 . TGCGCCAGCAGCCCATTAATCACAGGGAGTGGCTACACCTTC CASSPLITGSGYTF
. TRBJ1-5 TRBV3-1/TRBV3-2 . TGTGCCAGCAGCCAGCACGGGGGCCAGCCCCAGCATTTT CASSQHGGQPQHF
. TRBJ1-1 TRBV5-1 . TGCGCCAGCAGATCGGGCTGGGACCCATCACCCCCTGAAGCTTTCTTT CASRSGWDPSPPEAFF
. TRBJ1-2 TRBV1 . TGCACCAGCAGCCAAGATGGGGACAGGGGGCAGGACTATGGCTACACCTTC CTSSQDGDRGQDYGYTF
. TRBJ2-1 TRBV4-2 . TGTGCCAGCAGCCACCCACCGGGACTGACAACTAGGGAGCAGTTCTTC CASSHPPGLTTREQFF
TRBD2 TRBJ2-1 TRBV19 once TGTGCCAGTAGTATCGTGGCGGGAGCGTCAGGTGAGCAGTTCTTC CASSIVAGASGEQFF
. TRBJ2-6 TRBV6-5 . TGTGCCAGCAGAAAAGGGGGCTCTGGGGCCAACGTCCTGACTTTC CASRKGGSGANVLTF
TRBD1 TRBJ1-2 TRBV6-1 . TGTGCCAGCAGTGAGACTTTCACAGGGGTTTCTATTAACTATGGCTACACCTTC CASSETFTGVSINYGYTF
TRBD1 TRBJ1-2 TRBV10-2 . TGCGCCAGCAACCCGGGACAGGGAGCTAACTATGGCTACACCTTC CASNPGQGANYGYTF
TRBD1 TRBJ1-4 TRBV11-2 . TGTGCCAGCAGCTACAGGGGTGCTAATGAAAAACTGTTTTTT CASSYRGANEKLFF
. TRBJ2-7 TRBV2 . TGTGCCAGCAGTACGGGACATGGGATCTACGAGCAGTACTTC CASSTGHGIYEQYF
. TRBJ1-2 TRBV5-1 . TGCGCCAGCAGCTTGGCTGAGGGAGGCTACACCTTC CASSLAEGGYTF
TRBD1 TRBJ2-7 TRBV28 . TGTGCCAGCAGTTTACCCGGACAGGTCGAGCAGTACTTC CASSLPGQVEQYF
. TRBJ1-1 TRBV4-1 . TGCGCCAGCAGCATCCGGGCCCTCACTGAAGCTTTCTTT CASSIRALTEAFF
. TRBJ1-3 TRBV18 . TGTGCCAGCTCCGACTCAGCTGGAAACACCATATATTTT CASSDSAGNTIYF
. TRBJ2-1 TRBV10-3 . TGTGCCATCAGTGAGTCGACAGGCACGGGGCCGCAGTTCTTC CAISESTGTGPQFF
. TRBJ1-2 TRBV3-1/TRBV3-2 . TGTGCCAGCAGCCTCACCGGGCCCTATGGCTACACCTTC CASSLTGPYGYTF
. TRBJ1-2 TRBV3-1/TRBV3-2 . TGTGCCAGCAGTGCGGACAGAGACTATGGCTACACCTTC CASSADRDYGYTF
TRBD1 TRBJ1-4 TRBV5-5 . TGTGCCAGCAGCCCTACCCCATGGACAGGCTCTAATGAAAAACTGTTTTTT CASSPTPWTGSNEKLFF
TRBD2 TRBJ2-2 TRBV6-1 . TGTGCCAGCAGTGAAGATCGTAGCGGGAGTTTGTACACCGGGGAGCTGTTTTTT CASSEDRSGSLYTGELFF
. TRBJ1-4 TRBV7-8 . TGTGCCAGCAGCAGGGGGGGGCGGCCAAAACTGTTTTTT CASSRGGRPKLFF
TRBD2 TRBJ2-1 TRBV28 . TGTGCCATCTCTAGCGGATCAAACTACAATGAGCAGTTCTTC CAISSGSNYNEQFF
. TRBJ1-1 TRBV27 . TGTGCCAGCAGTTTACCGAACACTGAAGCTTTCTTT CASSLPNTEAFF
. TRBJ2-7 TRBV14 . TGTGCCAGCAGCCAAGAGTTGGGACACGGGTTTGGCGAGCAGTACTTC CASSQELGHGFGEQYF
TRBD2 TRBJ2-1 TRBV6-4 . TGTGCCAGCTCGAAGAGCGGGGGGGACAATGAGCAGTTCTTC CASSKSGGDNEQFF
. TRBJ2-3 TRBV13 . TGTGCCAGCAGCTTAAACTCATTAGGGTATGCGGGGCGCACAGATACGCAGTATTTT CASSLNSLGYAGRTDTQYF
. TRBJ2-5 TRBV23-1 . TGCGCCAGCAGTCTGGGGTGTACTTCGGAGACCCAGTACTTC CASSLGCTSETQYF
. TRBJ2-3 TRBV7-2 . TGTGCCAGCAGCTTAGGTCTCAGGTACACAGATACGCAGTATTTT CASSLGLRYTDTQYF
TRBD1 TRBJ1-5 TRBV5-5 . TGTGCCAGCAGCCTGACAGGGTTGGATCAGCCCCAGCATTTT CASSLTGLDQPQHF